This T cell receptor (beta chain) comes out of a study of CD8+ T cells in alopecia areata. On the study more broadly: Tofacitinib exposure lasted 6 to 18 months, followed by 6 months off drug. The study, taken as a whole, reports: Normal skin's resident alphabeta T cells are sequenced alongside lesional scalp T cells.

The CDR3 is 14 amino acids. V was trimmed by 5 bases and J by 4 bases, leaving 15 bases between them. CDR1 and CDR2 from the germline V gene are SGDLS and YYNGEE. This clone was detected a few times. Its antigen is unidentified. RNA extraction and reverse transcription yielded cDNA as sequencing template. The protocol was immunoSEQ multiplex PCR, while the TCRdb copy is restricted to in-frame clones and leaves out a portion. This table holds more than 200,000 clones, 65% to 70% found once. The study team obtained lesional scalp punch biopsies and peripheral blood from alopecia areata patients. Cell sorting on a FACSAria was used to separate CD4+ and CD8+ T cells from the PBMCs.

This receptor was obtained from a human donor with alopecia areata. Sample: CD4+ T cells sorted from blood, taken at week 0. The gene calls are TRBV9 and TRBJ1-1; D ambiguous. CDR3 DNA: TGTGCCAGCAGTTCAGTTAGCGAAGGCACTGAAGCTTTCTTT. This gives the protein CASSSVSEGTEAFF.